The entry below describes one T cell receptor (beta chain). Germline V gene lookup returns CDR1 SGHRS and CDR2 YFSETQ. The CDR3 is 14 amino acids. With 4 bases clipped from V and 5 bases from J, the junction kept 9 bases outside the gene matches. The data derive from a study of blood T cell repertoires in COVID-19. In the study overall: Specimens from acute and convalescent COVID-19 originated in the United States, Italy and Spain.

In the original workflow: Reference gene primer amplification gave nucleated cell count estimates. Repertoires were generated with immunoSEQ multiplex PCR, while TCRdb's copy carries only in-frame clones and drops some. V and J calls and clone size are copied from that table; D and trimming were computed from the DNA. The table includes under 200,000 clones, more than 70% detected once. The TCR sequence derives from a young man with active or convalescent COVID-19. V is TRBV5-1 and J is TRBJ2-7; 7 nucleotides line up with TRBD1. Sequenced sample: peripheral blood. Here the CDR3 DNA reads TGCGCCAGCAGCCCTGACAGGGTAGAGGACGAGCAGTACTTC. It encodes CASSPDRVEDEQYF.